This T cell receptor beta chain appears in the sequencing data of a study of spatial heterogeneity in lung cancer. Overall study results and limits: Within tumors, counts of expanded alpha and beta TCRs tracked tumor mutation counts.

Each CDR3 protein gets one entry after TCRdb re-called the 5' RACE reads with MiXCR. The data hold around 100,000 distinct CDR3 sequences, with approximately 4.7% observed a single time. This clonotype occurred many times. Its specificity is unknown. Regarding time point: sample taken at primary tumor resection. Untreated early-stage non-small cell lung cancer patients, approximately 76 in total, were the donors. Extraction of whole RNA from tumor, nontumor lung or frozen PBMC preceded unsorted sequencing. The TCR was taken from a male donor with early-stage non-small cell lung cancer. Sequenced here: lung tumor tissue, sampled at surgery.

In DNA, the CDR3 is TGCGCCAGCAGCCCCCGCTTCGGGAACACTGAAGCTTTCTTT. This translates into CASSPRFGNTEAFF. The chain recombines TRBV5-1 with TRBJ1-1; D is ambiguous. Germline V gene sequence: CDR1 SGHRS, CDR2 YFSETQ. This CDR3 has 14 amino acids. Trimming shortened V by 4 bases and J by 1 base, and 11 bases separated the two germline ends.